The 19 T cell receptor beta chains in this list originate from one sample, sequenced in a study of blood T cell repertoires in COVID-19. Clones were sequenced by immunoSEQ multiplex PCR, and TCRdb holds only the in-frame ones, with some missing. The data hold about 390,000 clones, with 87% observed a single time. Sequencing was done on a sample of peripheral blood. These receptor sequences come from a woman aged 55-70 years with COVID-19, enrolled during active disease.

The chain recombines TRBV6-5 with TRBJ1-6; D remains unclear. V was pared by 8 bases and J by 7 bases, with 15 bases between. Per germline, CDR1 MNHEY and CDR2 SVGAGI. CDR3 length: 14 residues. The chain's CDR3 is CASGGSARNSPLHF. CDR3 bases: TGTGCCAGCGGCGGGAGTGCGAGGAATTCACCCCTCCACTTT.

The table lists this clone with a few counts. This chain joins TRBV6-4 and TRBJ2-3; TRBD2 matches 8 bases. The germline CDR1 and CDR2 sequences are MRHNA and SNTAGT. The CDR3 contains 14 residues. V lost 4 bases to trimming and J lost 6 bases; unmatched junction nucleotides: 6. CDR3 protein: CASSGNGGADTQYF. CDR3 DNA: TGTGCCAGCAGTGGGAACGGGGGGGCCGATACGCAGTATTTT.

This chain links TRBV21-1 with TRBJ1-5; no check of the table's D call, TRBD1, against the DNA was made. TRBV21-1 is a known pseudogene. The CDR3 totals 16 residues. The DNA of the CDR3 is TGTGCCAGCAGCTTGCGGACAGGGAAGGTCGGTCAGCCCCAGCATTTT. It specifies CASSLRTGKVGQPQHF.

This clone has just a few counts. The CDR3 DNA reads as TGCGCCAGCAGCCAAGGCGCAGGACAGGGCTTGAGGGGCGGGGAGCTGTTTTTT. It yields the protein CASSQGAGQGLRGGELFF. The gene calls are TRBV4-1 and TRBJ2-2, with 8 bases aligning to TRBD1. The CDR3 length is 18 residues. J was trimmed by 7 bases and V by 1 base; bases with no gene match: 14. CDR1 MGHRA and CDR2 YSYEKL come from the germline V gene.

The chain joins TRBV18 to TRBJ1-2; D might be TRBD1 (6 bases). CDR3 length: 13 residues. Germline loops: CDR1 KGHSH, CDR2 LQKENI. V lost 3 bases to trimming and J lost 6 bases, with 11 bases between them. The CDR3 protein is CASSPTGLHGYTF. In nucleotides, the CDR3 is TGTGCCAGCTCACCGACAGGATTGCATGGCTACACCTTC.

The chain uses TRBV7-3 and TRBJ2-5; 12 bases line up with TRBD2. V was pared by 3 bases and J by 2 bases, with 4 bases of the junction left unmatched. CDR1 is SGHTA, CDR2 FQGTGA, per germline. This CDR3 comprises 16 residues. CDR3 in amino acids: CASSLGLAGSQETQYF. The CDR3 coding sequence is TGTGCCAGCAGCTTGGGACTAGCGGGCTCTCAAGAGACCCAGTACTTC. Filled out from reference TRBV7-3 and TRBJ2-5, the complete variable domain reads GAGVSQTPSNKVTEKGKYVELRCDPISGHTALYWYRQSLGQGPEFLIYFQGTGAADDSGLPNDRFFAVRPEGSVSTLKIQRTERGDSAVYLCASSLGLAGSQETQYFGPGTRLLVL.

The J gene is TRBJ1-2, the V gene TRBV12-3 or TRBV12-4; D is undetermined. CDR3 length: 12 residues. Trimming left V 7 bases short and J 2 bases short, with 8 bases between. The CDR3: CASMEDNYGYTF. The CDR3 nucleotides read TGTGCCAGCATGGAGGACAACTATGGCTACACCTTC.

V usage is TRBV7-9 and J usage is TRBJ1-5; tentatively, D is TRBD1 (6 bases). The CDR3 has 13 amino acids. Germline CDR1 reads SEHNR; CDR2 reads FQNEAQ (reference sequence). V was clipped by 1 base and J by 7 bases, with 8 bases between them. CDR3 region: CASSLEGGQPQHF. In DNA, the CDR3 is TGTGCCAGCAGCTTAGAGGGGGGGCAGCCCCAGCATTTT.

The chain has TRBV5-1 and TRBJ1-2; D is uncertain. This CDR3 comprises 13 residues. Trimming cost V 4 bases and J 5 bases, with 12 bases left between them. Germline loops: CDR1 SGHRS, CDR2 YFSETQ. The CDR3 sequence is CASSRGGMYGYTF. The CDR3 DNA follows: TGCGCCAGCAGCCGCGGCGGGATGTATGGCTACACCTTC.

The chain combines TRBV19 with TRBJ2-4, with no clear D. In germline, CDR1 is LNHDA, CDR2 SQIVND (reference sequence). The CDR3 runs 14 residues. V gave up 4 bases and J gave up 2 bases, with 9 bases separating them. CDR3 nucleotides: TGTGCCAGTAGTAAGGAGAGAACCAAAAACATTCAGTACTTC. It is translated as CASSKERTKNIQYF.

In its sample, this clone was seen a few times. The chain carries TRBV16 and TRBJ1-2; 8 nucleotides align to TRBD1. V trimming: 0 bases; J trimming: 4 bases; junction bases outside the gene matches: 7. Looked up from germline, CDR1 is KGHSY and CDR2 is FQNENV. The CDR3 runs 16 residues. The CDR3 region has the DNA TGTGCCAGCAGCCAATCTCGGACAGGGCCAGGCTATGGCTACACCTTC. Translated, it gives CASSQSRTGPGYGYTF.

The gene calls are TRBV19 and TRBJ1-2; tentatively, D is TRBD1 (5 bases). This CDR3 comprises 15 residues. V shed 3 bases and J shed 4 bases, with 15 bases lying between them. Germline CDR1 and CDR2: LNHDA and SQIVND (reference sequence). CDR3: CASSIGRVEIYGYTF. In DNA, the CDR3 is TGTGCCAGTAGTATCGGCAGGGTCGAGATCTATGGCTACACCTTC.

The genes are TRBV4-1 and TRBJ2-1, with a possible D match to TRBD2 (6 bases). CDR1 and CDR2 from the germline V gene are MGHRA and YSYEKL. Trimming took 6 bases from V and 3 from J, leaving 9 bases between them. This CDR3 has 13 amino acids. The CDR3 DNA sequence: TGCGCCAGCAGTCGCGGGGTCTACAATGAGCAGTTCTTC. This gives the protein CASSRGVYNEQFF.

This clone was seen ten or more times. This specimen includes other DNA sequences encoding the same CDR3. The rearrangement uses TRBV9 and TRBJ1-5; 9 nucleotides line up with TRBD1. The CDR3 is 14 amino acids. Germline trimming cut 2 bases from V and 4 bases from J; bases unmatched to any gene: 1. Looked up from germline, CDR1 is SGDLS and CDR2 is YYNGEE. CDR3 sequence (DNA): TGTGCCAGCAGCGTGGGACAGGGTAATCAGCCCCAGCATTTT. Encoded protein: CASSVGQGNQPQHF.

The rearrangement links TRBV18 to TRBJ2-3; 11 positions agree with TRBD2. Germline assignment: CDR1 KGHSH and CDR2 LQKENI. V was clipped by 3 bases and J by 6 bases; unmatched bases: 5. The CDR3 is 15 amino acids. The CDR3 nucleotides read TGTGCCAGCTCACCCCAACTAGCGGGGGTGGATACGCAGTATTTT. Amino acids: CASSPQLAGVDTQYF.

The CDR3 DNA follows: TGTGCCAGCACCCCAGGGAATAGCAATCAGCCCCAGCATTTT. Amino acid sequence: CASTPGNSNQPQHF. The gene calls are TRBV2 and TRBJ1-5; tentative D call: TRBD1 (5 bases). Trimming shortened V by 7 bases and J by 0 bases, and 10 bases separated the two germline ends. The germline V gene has CDR1 SNHLY and CDR2 FYNNEI. The CDR3 is made up of 14 amino acids.

The chain's CDR3 is CASSRDRANYGAKNIQYF. The CDR3, as DNA: TGTGCCAGCAGCCGTGACAGGGCCAACTATGGGGCCAAAAACATTCAGTACTTC. This sequence joins TRBV7-9 and TRBJ2-4, with TRBD1 matching 7 bases. The CDR3 covers 18 residues. Trimming cost V 5 bases and J 1 base; bases outside gene matches: 14. Germline V gene sequence: CDR1 SEHNR, CDR2 FQNEAQ (reference sequence).

This CDR3 is CASSSWTGSNYEQYF. The CDR3 bases are TGTGCCAGCAGTTCCTGGACAGGGTCTAACTACGAGCAGTACTTC. The chain recombines TRBV28 with TRBJ2-7; TRBD1 matches at 8 bases. The germline V gene has CDR1 MDHEN and CDR2 SYDVKM. Trimming took 4 bases from V and 3 from J; bases not matched to a gene: 8. This CDR3 contains 15 residues.

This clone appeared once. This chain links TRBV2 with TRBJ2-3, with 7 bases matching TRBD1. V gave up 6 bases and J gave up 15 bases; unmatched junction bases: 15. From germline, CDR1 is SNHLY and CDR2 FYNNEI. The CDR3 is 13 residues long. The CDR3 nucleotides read TGTGCCAGCAGGGTCTTAGAACAGGGGAATAAATATTTT. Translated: CASRVLEQGNKYF.